A selection of T cell receptor beta chains follows, all from one sample in a study of metastatic and nonmetastatic thyroid tumors. MiXCR re-clonotyped the PCR reads for TCRdb. The table records more than 10,000 clones, 23% of them present only once. Sequencing was carried out using blood. The receptors come from a female donor with papillary thyroid cancer or a benign thyroid nodule (not recorded which). Some clones in this sample may be carry-over from other donors' samples. Both conserved end residues are part of each CDR3. Fields, in order: V gene, D gene, J gene, clone size, CDR3 DNA, CDR3 protein. A D gene is named only where the DNA matches it firmly. Not every row has a clone size; where given, it reads once, few, many or a size class.

>TRBV5-4|.|TRBJ1-2|.
TGTGCCAGCAACTCTTTGACATCCGCGATGAGCGGCAGTGGCTACACCTTC
CASNSLTSAMSGSGYTF
>TRBV6-2/TRBV6-3|.|TRBJ2-3|.
TGTGCCAGCAGTTCGCCCAGCTGTAGGGCCATCGCAGCTGCGCAGTATTTT
CASSSPSCRAIAAAQYF
>TRBV27|TRBD1|TRBJ2-1|few
TGTGCCAGCAGTTTAAAGGTCCGGGGACAGGGGTCTGGTGAGCAGTTCTTC
CASSLKVRGQGSGEQFF
>TRBV6-1|.|TRBJ1-5|.
TGTGCCAGCAGTGAACGGGAGAATCAGCCCCAGCATTTT
CASSERENQPQHF
>TRBV7-9|TRBD1|TRBJ2-1|many
TGTGCCAGCAGCCCCGGGACAGGGAGCCCCTCCTACAATGAGCAGTTCTTC
CASSPGTGSPSYNEQFF
>TRBV11-2|.|TRBJ1-4|many
TGTGCCAGCAGCTTAGTCGAACGCCAACTGTTTTTT
CASSLVERQLFF
>TRBV28|.|TRBJ1-1|medium-sized
TGTGCCAGCACAGTGGGGGGGATCGGCACTGAAGCTTTCTTT
CASTVGGIGTEAFF
>TRBV25-1|.|TRBJ2-1|medium-sized
TGTGCCAGCCCCGGGGTACATAATGAGCAGTTCTTC
CASPGVHNEQFF
>TRBV6-4|.|TRBJ2-7|.
TGTGCCAGCAGTGACGGGGAAACCGCCTACGAGCAGTACTTC
CASSDGETAYEQYF
>TRBV20-1|TRBD1|TRBJ1-2|once
TGCAGTGCTAGAGACCACCGGGACAGGGGCCGGCAGGGCTACACCTTC
CSARDHRDRGRQGYTF
>TRBV5-1|.|TRBJ2-3|.
TGCGCCAGCAGCTTGAGGCCCACCGACTTCAAGGACAGCCGCACAGATACGCAGTATTTT
CASSLRPTDFKDSRTDTQYF
>TRBV4-1|TRBD1|TRBJ1-1|many
TGCGCCAGCAGCCAAGAACAGGGGGCGCGGGGCACTGAAGCTTTCTTT
CASSQEQGARGTEAFF
>TRBV4-1|TRBD1|TRBJ2-7|.
TGCGCCAGCAGCCCTATTATCGGGACAGTCTCCTACGAGCAGTACTTC
CASSPIIGTVSYEQYF
>TRBV15|TRBD1|TRBJ1-4|many
TGTGCCACCAGCAGGACAGGGAGCCGAAGGACTAATGAAAAACTGTTTTTT
CATSRTGSRRTNEKLFF
>TRBV5-6|TRBD2|TRBJ2-3|.
TGTGCCAGCAGCTTGGCCGGTAGCGGGAGGGCCGGTACGCAGTATTTT
CASSLAGSGRAGTQYF
>TRBV2|TRBD2|TRBJ2-3|medium-sized
TGTGCCAGCAGTGTATGGCGGGAGATAGATACGCAGTATTTT
CASSVWREIDTQYF